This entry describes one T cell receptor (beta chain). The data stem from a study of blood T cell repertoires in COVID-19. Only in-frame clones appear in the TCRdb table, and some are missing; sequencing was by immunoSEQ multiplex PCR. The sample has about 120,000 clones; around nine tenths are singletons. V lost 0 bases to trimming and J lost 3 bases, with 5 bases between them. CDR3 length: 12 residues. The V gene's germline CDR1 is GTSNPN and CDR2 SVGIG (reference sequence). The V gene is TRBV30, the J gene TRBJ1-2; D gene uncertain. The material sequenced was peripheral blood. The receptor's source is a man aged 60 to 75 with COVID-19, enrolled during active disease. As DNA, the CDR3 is TGTGCCTGGAGTGTTACGGACTATGGCTACACCTTC. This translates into CAWSVTDYGYTF. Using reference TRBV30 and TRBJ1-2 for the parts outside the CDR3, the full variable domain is SQTIHQWPATLVQPVGSPLSLECTVEGTSNPNLYWYRQAAGRGLQLLFYSVGIGQISSEVPQNLSASRPQDRQFILSSKKLLLSDSGFYLCAWSVTDYGYTFGSGTRLTVV.